This section outlines one T cell receptor beta chain sequence together with its context. Its antigen remains unknown. The entry originates in a study of identical twins. The study's findings and limits: Abundant beta clonotypes from cord blood bore fewer insertions; memory repertoires lacked this pattern. Among out-of-frame alpha sequences shared by twins, low generation probability occurred in excess.

The CDR3 totals 15 residues. V shed 2 bases and J shed 5 bases, with 13 bases lying between them. Germline V lookup: CDR1 SEHNR, CDR2 FQNEAQ (reference sequence). No donor was unhealthy or non-Caucasian. One entry per CDR3 protein results from TCRdb running MiXCR on the 5' RACE reads. The sample includes some 1,700,000 distinct CDR3 sequences, under 35% seen only once; the top ten take about 0.27%. The sequenced material came from cord blood. This chain connects TRBV7-9 to TRBJ1-5, with D possibly TRBD1 on 6 matching bases. The receptor was isolated from a newborn girl in good health. CDR3 coding DNA: TGTGCCAGCAGCTTAAACCGGGGGGCCGATCAGCCCCAGCATTTT. As protein: CASSLNRGADQPQHF. Variable domain in full (rest from reference TRBV7-9 and TRBJ1-5): DTGVSQNPRHKITKRGQNVTFRCDPISEHNRLYWYRQTLGQGPEFLTYFQNEAQLEKSRLLSDRFSAERPKGSFSTLEIQRTEQGDSAMYLCASSLNRGADQPQHFGDGTRLSIL.